The clone carrying this TCR beta chain appeared a single time. The sample comes from a study of T cell changes during pregnancy in multiple sclerosis. The assay was immunoSEQ multiplex PCR, and TCRdb's table has in-frame clones only and misses some. The data contain 60,000 or so clones, around 95% of them singletons. Germline CDR1 SGHAT, CDR2 FQDESV (reference sequence). CDR3 length: 15 amino acids. The V gene lost 2 bases and the J gene lost 7 bases, with 18 bases spanning the gap. The sequence derives from a female donor with multiple sclerosis, enrolled in a pregnancy study. The sequenced sample was CD4+ T cells from peripheral blood mononuclear cells, obtained before pregnancy. V is TRBV11-1 and J is TRBJ2-7; TRBD2 is a possible D gene (5 bases). The CDR3 here is CASSLLSAGAAEQYF. CDR3 nucleotide sequence: TGTGCCAGCAGCTTATTGTCTGCGGGCGCGGCTGAGCAGTACTTC.